Following are 17 T cell receptor beta chains from one sample sequenced in a study of cytomegalovirus exposure and HLA in healthy donors. The PCR made use of 60 Vbeta and 13 Jbeta primers. Produced via immunoSEQ multiplex PCR; TCRdb's table is partial and in-frame only. The data contain 80,000 or so clones, about three quarters of them singletons. Input material: PBMCs. These receptors all come from a man aged 35-49 years in good health and CMV-seronegative.

The chain recombines TRBV7-3 with TRBJ2-5; 7 nucleotides match TRBD2. Per the germline V gene, CDR1 is SGHTA and CDR2 is FQGTGA. The trim removed 1 base at V and 4 bases at J, leaving 6 bases unmatched. CDR3 size: 15 residues. CDR3 sequence reads: CASSLSGSTRETQYF. CDR3 nucleotide sequence: TGTGCCAGCAGCTTAAGCGGGAGTACGCGAGAGACCCAGTACTTC.

The chain uses TRBV11-1 and TRBJ2-3; the D gene is possibly TRBD1 (5 bases). The length of the CDR3 is 16 residues. Germline CDR1 and CDR2: SGHAT and FQDESV (reference sequence). V lost 3 bases and J lost 0, with 13 bases in between. The CDR3 DNA is TGTGCCAGCAGCTTCGCCACAGGCACTAGCACAGATACGCAGTATTTT. It is translated as CASSFATGTSTDTQYF.

V gene TRBV4-1 combines with J gene TRBJ2-7, with D possibly TRBD2 on 6 matching bases. V shed 0 bases and J shed 2 bases, with 14 bases lying between them. In germline, CDR1 is MGHRA, CDR2 YSYEKL. This CDR3 region has 16 residues. CDR3 in amino acids: CASSQDLGGSPYEQYF. The CDR3 DNA reads as TGCGCCAGCAGCCAAGATCTCGGAGGGTCCCCCTACGAGCAGTACTTC.

This clone has just one count. CDR3 protein: CASSLSVGGLGQPQHF. Written as DNA, the CDR3 is TGCGCCAGCAGCCTAAGCGTAGGGGGATTGGGTCAGCCCCAGCATTTT. This chain joins TRBV4-3 and TRBJ1-5, with D maybe TRBD1 (6 bases). The germline gives CDR1 LGHNA, CDR2 YSLEER. V was clipped by 4 bases and J by 6 bases, with 19 bases between them. The CDR3 totals 16 residues.

The chain is built from TRBV5-4 and TRBJ2-7; D might be TRBD2 (5 bases). Trimming removed 5 bases from V and 0 bases from J, with 12 bases in between. The length of the CDR3 is 14 residues. Per the germline V gene, CDR1 is SGHNT and CDR2 is YYREEE (reference sequence). In nucleotides, the CDR3 is TGTGCCAGCAGTTCCGGACTGGTCTCCTACGAGCAGTACTTC. Translation: CASSSGLVSYEQYF.

The J gene is TRBJ2-5, the V gene TRBV28, with D tentatively TRBD1 (7 bases). Gene TRBJ2-7 matches the end of the DNA better, so the J call may be wrong. The CDR3 is 12 residues long. The germline V gene encodes CDR1 MDHEN and CDR2 SYDVKM. CDR3 region: CASSGGYYEQYF. DNA for the CDR3: TGTGCCAGTTCAGGGGGGTACTACGAGCAGTACTTC.

This chain joins TRBV27 and TRBJ2-7; D is perhaps TRBD2 (5 bases). V was shortened by 7 bases and J by 2 bases, with 15 bases between the two germline ends. The CDR3 covers 14 residues. The germline gives CDR1 MNHEY, CDR2 SMNVEV (reference sequence). The chain's CDR3 is CASNKNGETYEQYF. The DNA for the CDR3 is TGTGCCAGCAATAAAAACGGGGAAACCTACGAGCAGTACTTC.

CDR3 amino acids: CASRPGLRNSPLHF. The CDR3 DNA is TGTGCCAGCAGGCCGGGACTGAGGAATTCACCCCTCCACTTT. V usage is TRBV6-5 and J usage is TRBJ1-6; D perhaps matches TRBD1 (5 bases). Trimming pared 6 bases from V and 7 bases from J, leaving 13 bases between. CDR3 length: 14 residues. Germline V gives CDR1 MNHEY, CDR2 SVGAGI.

This clone has a handful of counts. The chain joins TRBV2 to TRBJ2-5; D not certain. The CDR3 is 15 residues long. The germline V gene encodes CDR1 SNHLY and CDR2 FYNNEI. The V and J ends lost 8 bases and 11 bases respectively, with 27 bases between them. The CDR3 DNA is TGTGCCAGCTGCCCGGGTATGGTGGTTTCCGAAGAGCAGTACTTC. Its protein is CASCPGMVVSEEQYF.

CDR3 in DNA: TGTGCCAGCAGCTTAGCAGGGGGGGGGTCTAGCGGGTACAATGAGCAGTTCTTC. Translating it yields CASSLAGGGSSGYNEQFF. The chain uses TRBV7-6 and TRBJ2-1, with 8 bases aligning to TRBD2. Germline loops: CDR1 SGHVS, CDR2 FNYEAQ. Unmatched junction bases numbered 11, after V lost 0 bases and J lost 4 bases. This CDR3 region has 18 residues. The complete variable domain, with remaining parts taken from reference TRBV7-6 and TRBJ2-1, reads GAGVSQSPRYKVTKRGQDVALRCDPISGHVSLYWYRQALGQGPEFLTYFNYEAQQDKSGLPNDRFSAERPEGSISTLTIQRTEQRDSAMYRCASSLAGGGSSGYNEQFFGPGTRLTVL.

This rearrangement joins TRBV28 to TRBJ2-3; D ambiguous. Trimming took 5 bases from V and 1 from J, leaving 13 bases between them. The CDR3 consists of 15 residues. The germline V gene encodes CDR1 MDHEN and CDR2 SYDVKM. CDR3 sequence: CASSPRYSGTDTQYF. Here the CDR3 DNA reads TGTGCCAGCAGTCCCCGGTACAGTGGCACAGATACGCAGTATTTT. The variable domain in full, completed from reference TRBV28 and TRBJ2-3, reads DVKVTQSSRYLVKRTGEKVFLECVQDMDHENMFWYRQDPGLGLRLIYFSYDVKMKEKGDIPEGYSVSREKKERFSLILESASTNQTSMYLCASSPRYSGTDTQYFGPGTRLTVL.

This clone was found a few times. The genes are TRBV18 and TRBJ2-6, with D unresolved. V was shortened by 0 bases and J by 0 bases, with 6 bases between the two germline ends. There are 16 residues in the CDR3. Per germline, CDR1 KGHSH and CDR2 LQKENI. The CDR3 nucleotides read TGTGCCAGCTCACCACCCAGTACCTCTGGGGCCAACGTCCTGACTTTC. Translated: CASSPPSTSGANVLTF.

This clone is deemed medium-sized. The sample carries other DNA sequences with the same CDR3. The genes are TRBV6-6 and TRBJ1-5; 9 bases agree with TRBD1. J lost 1 base, V lost 5 bases, and 3 bases had no gene match. This CDR3 region has 15 residues. Germline V gene lookup returns CDR1 MNHNY and CDR2 SVGAGI (reference sequence). The CDR3 region has the DNA TGTGCCAGCAGTAGGGACAGGGAAAGCAATCAGCCCCAGCATTTT. This encodes CASSRDRESNQPQHF.

In its sample, this clone was seen a few times. The chain is built from TRBV19 and TRBJ2-1; 10 nucleotides align to TRBD1. CDR3 length: 15 amino acids. The V segment lost 9 bases and the J segment 2 bases; nucleotides outside the gene matches: 7. Germline CDR1 and CDR2: LNHDA and SQIVND (reference sequence). The CDR3 reads CASTRTGGPYNEQFF. The CDR3 region has the DNA TGTGCCAGCACCCGGACAGGGGGTCCCTACAATGAGCAGTTCTTC. Variable domain in full (rest from reference TRBV19 and TRBJ2-1): DGGITQSPKYLFRKEGQNVTLSCEQNLNHDAMYWYRQDPGQGLRLIYYSQIVNDFQKGDIAEGYSVSREKKESFPLTVTSAQKNPTAFYLCASTRTGGPYNEQFFGPGTRLTVL.

The rearrangement links TRBV27 to TRBJ1-2; D uncertain. The V end was cut by 3 bases, the J end by 3 bases, with 11 bases between. In germline, CDR1 is MNHEY, CDR2 SMNVEV (reference sequence). The CDR3 has 14 amino acids. The CDR3 loop is CASSFRGNHYGYTF. The CDR3 nucleotides are TGTGCCAGCAGTTTCCGGGGTAATCACTATGGCTACACCTTC.

The chain uses TRBV27 and TRBJ1-5; 7 bases match TRBD1. Trimming removed 6 bases from V and 5 bases from J; junction bases left unmatched: 7. This CDR3 spans 14 amino acids. From germline, CDR1 is MNHEY and CDR2 SMNVEV (reference sequence). CDR3 loop: CASRGTVFDQPQHF. Here the CDR3 DNA reads TGTGCCAGCAGAGGGACAGTCTTCGATCAGCCCCAGCATTTT.

The chain recombines TRBV28 with TRBJ1-1; a possible D gene is TRBD1 (5 bases). The CDR3 consists of 16 residues. Germline V lookup: CDR1 MDHEN, CDR2 SYDVKM. Trimming took off 3 bases at V and 1 base at J, with 15 bases between the two ends. CDR3 residues: CASSFAFDSPNTEAFF. CDR3 nucleotides: TGTGCCAGCAGTTTCGCCTTTGACAGTCCGAACACTGAAGCTTTCTTT.